One sample yielded the 21 T cell receptor beta chains listed below, sequenced in a study of shared clonotypes between healthy human individuals. CD45RO negativity and positive selection for CCR7 defined naive CD8 cells, a population that excluded terminally differentiated effector memory CD45RA+ cells. Produced via immunoSEQ multiplex PCR; TCRdb's table is partial and in-frame only. Of approximately 2,200,000 clones in the sample, 90% to 95% were seen once. Sequencing was performed on naive CD8+ T cells from PBMCs. The receptors were sampled from a man between 18 and 29 years old in good health. Some clones in this sample may be carry-over from other donors' samples.

The rearrangement links TRBV27 to TRBJ2-7; 7 nucleotides match TRBD2. This CDR3 contains 15 residues. Trimming took 6 bases from V and 4 from J; bases not matched to a gene: 12. Germline V gene data show CDR1 as MNHEY and CDR2 as SMNVEV (reference sequence). Here the CDR3 reads CASSHGGGPPYEQYF. DNA of the CDR3: TGTGCCAGCAGCCATGGGGGGGGACCACCTTACGAGCAGTACTTC.

The CDR3 DNA is TGTGCCAGCAGCCCCTCCGGGACAGGGGCGAATCAGCCCCAGCATTTT. It specifies CASSPSGTGANQPQHF. The chain is built from TRBV9 and TRBJ1-5; TRBD1 matches 10 bases. Per the germline V gene, CDR1 is SGDLS and CDR2 is YYNGEE. J gave up 4 bases and V 4 bases, and 8 bases lay outside the gene matches. This CDR3 is 16 amino acids long.

This chain connects TRBV15 to TRBJ1-5; the D gene is possibly TRBD1 (5 bases). This CDR3 has 14 amino acids. Trimming cost V 3 bases and J 6 bases, with 12 bases left between them. Per the germline V gene, CDR1 is LNHNV and CDR2 is YYDKDF (reference sequence). CDR3 protein: CATSSSRVSQPQHF. The CDR3 DNA reads TGTGCCACCAGCAGTAGCAGGGTCTCTCAGCCCCAGCATTTT.

The chain has TRBV4-1 and TRBJ2-7, with TRBD2 matching 10 bases. CDR3 length: 18 amino acids. With V trimmed by 0 bases and J by 5 bases, 13 bases remained unmatched. Germline V gene data show CDR1 as MGHRA and CDR2 as YSYEKL. The CDR3 region is CASSQDWIVLAGDHEQYF. The CDR3 region has the DNA TGCGCCAGCAGCCAAGATTGGATCGTTCTAGCGGGAGACCACGAGCAGTACTTC.

Turning to this clone: The sample contains more than one DNA sequence encoding this CDR3. The chain employs TRBV7-9 and TRBJ2-7; a weak D match, TRBD2 (5 bases). The CDR3 runs 14 residues. In germline, CDR1 is SEHNR, CDR2 FQNEAQ (reference sequence). Trimming removed 5 bases at V and 2 bases at J, with 13 bases between. The DNA of the CDR3 is TGTGCCAGCAGCCCCCCTACGGGAACCTACGAGCAGTACTTC. It specifies CASSPPTGTYEQYF.

The chain carries TRBV5-6 and TRBJ2-3, with a possible D match to TRBD2 (6 bases). Trimming cost V 4 bases and J 6 bases, with 18 bases left between them. Germline loops: CDR1 SGHDT, CDR2 YYEEEE. This CDR3 has 15 amino acids. The CDR3 reads CASSRTLSAGDTQYF. CDR3 sequence (DNA): TGTGCCAGCAGCCGGACCCTTTCCGCGGGGGATACGCAGTATTTT.

As for this clone: A read error may produce the germline difference seen at one junction end. V and J are TRBV5-1 and TRBJ2-1, with 7 bases that match TRBD2. This CDR3 contains 18 residues. The germline V gene has CDR1 SGHRS and CDR2 YFSETQ. This CDR3 reads CVSSFLNLLARTYNEQFF. In DNA, the CDR3 is TGCGTCAGCAGCTTCCTGAACCTACTAGCGCGGACCTACAATGAGCAGTTCTTC.

The rearrangement uses TRBV5-6 and TRBJ1-1; D ambiguous. Trimming left V 7 bases short and J 6 bases short, with 13 bases between. The germline gives CDR1 SGHDT, CDR2 YYEEEE. This CDR3 has 12 amino acids. The DNA of the CDR3 is TGTGCCAGCGGCACTGGGCCCTCTGAAGCTTTCTTT. Amino acid sequence: CASGTGPSEAFF.

The CDR3 reads CASSVGAREGSYEQYF. CDR3 DNA sequence: TGTGCCAGCAGCGTAGGGGCACGGGAGGGGTCCTACGAGCAGTACTTC. The V call is TRBV9, the J call TRBJ2-7; TRBD2 agrees at 8 bases. This CDR3 region has 16 residues. Trimming at V came to 0 bases and at J to 1 base, leaving 6 bases not matched to a gene. Germline CDR1 is SGDLS and CDR2 is YYNGEE.

The J gene is TRBJ2-2, the V gene TRBV7-9, with 7 bases identical to TRBD1. The ends lost 5 bases at V and 3 bases at J; junction bases unmatched: 9. The CDR3 contains 16 residues. Per germline, CDR1 SEHNR and CDR2 FQNEAQ (reference sequence). The CDR3 region has the DNA TGTGCCAGCAGCCCTTCGACAGGGCTGTACACCGGGGAGCTGTTTTTT. Protein product: CASSPSTGLYTGELFF.

The chain links TRBV10-1 to TRBJ2-3, with TRBD2 matching 7 bases. Germline CDR1 WNHNN, CDR2 SYGVQD (reference sequence). This CDR3 comprises 13 residues. V shed 5 bases, J shed 2 bases, and the junction held 1 base outside the gene matches. CDR3 coding DNA: TGCGCCAGCAGTCTAGCGGACACAGATACGCAGTATTTT. It yields the protein CASSLADTDTQYF.

This rearrangement joins TRBV7-9 to TRBJ1-3; D not resolved. V lost 5 bases, J lost 3 bases, and 11 bases lay in between. This CDR3 comprises 14 residues. Germline V gene sequence: CDR1 SEHNR, CDR2 FQNEAQ (reference sequence). CDR3 in DNA: TGTGCCAGCAGCCCCTCTATAGTTGGAAACACCATATATTTT. It specifies CASSPSIVGNTIYF.

In regard to this clone: The sample contains more than one DNA sequence encoding this CDR3. The chain joins TRBV6-5 to TRBJ2-6; no firm D call. CDR3 size: 14 residues. Trimming took 0 bases from V and 1 from J, leaving 1 base between them. The germline gives CDR1 MNHEY, CDR2 SVGAGI. CDR3 bases: TGTGCCAGCAGTTACTCGTCTGGGGCCAACGTCCTGACTTTC. Encoded protein: CASSYSSGANVLTF.

The chain uses TRBV27 and TRBJ1-2; TRBD1 might be the D (5 bases). Looked up from germline, CDR1 is MNHEY and CDR2 is SMNVEV (reference sequence). V was pared by 5 bases and J by 5 bases, with 24 bases between. This CDR3 has 17 residues. In DNA form, the CDR3 reads TGTGCCAGCAGTCCCGACCCCGGGACCCTATACTCATATGGCTACACCTTC. Translation: CASSPDPGTLYSYGYTF.

V is TRBV7-9 and J is TRBJ1-4; D is unresolved. The germline CDR1 and CDR2 sequences are SEHNR and FQNEAQ (reference sequence). The CDR3 runs to 16 residues. The ends were cut back, 4 bases at V and 0 bases at J, with 12 bases in the middle. CDR3 protein: CASSSPGPSTNEKLFF. The CDR3 DNA reads TGTGCCAGCAGCTCTCCGGGCCCTTCAACTAATGAAAAACTGTTTTTT.

The chain uses TRBV5-1 and TRBJ2-7; D might be TRBD1 (6 bases). Germline V gives CDR1 SGHRS, CDR2 YFSETQ. This CDR3 has 17 residues. Trimming shortened V by 0 bases and J by 1 base, and 17 bases separated the two germline ends. The CDR3 protein is CASSLDPVTGLSYEQYF. In DNA, the CDR3 is TGCGCCAGCAGCTTGGATCCCGTGACAGGTCTTTCCTACGAGCAGTACTTC.

The rearrangement joins TRBV6-1 to TRBJ2-1, with 8 bases that match TRBD2. The CDR3 covers 14 residues. V dropped 3 bases and J dropped 4; count of bases not matched to a gene: 2. Germline loops: CDR1 MNHNS, CDR2 SASEGT. CDR3 sequence reads: CASSEGGGYNEQFF. The CDR3 DNA reads as TGTGCCAGCAGTGAGGGCGGGGGGTACAATGAGCAGTTCTTC.

The V and J genes are TRBV27 and TRBJ2-1, with D perhaps TRBD2 (6 bases). The length of the CDR3 is 14 residues. Germline CDR1 reads MNHEY; CDR2 reads SMNVEV (reference sequence). V dropped 3 bases and J dropped 7 bases, with 13 bases sitting between them. CDR3 DNA sequence: TGTGCCAGCAGTTTCATAGGGGAGGAGAATGAGCAGTTCTTC. Translating it yields CASSFIGEENEQFF.

The chain is built from TRBV4-3 and TRBJ1-2, with 7 nucleotides matching TRBD1. Germline CDR1 LGHNA, CDR2 YSLEER. CDR3 size: 17 residues. The trim removed 1 base at V and 4 bases at J, leaving 12 bases unmatched. The DNA for the CDR3 is TGCGCCAGCAGCCAAGGGGAACAGGGGTGGTCGAGCTATGGCTACACCTTC. Translation gives CASSQGEQGWSSYGYTF.

The V gene is TRBV29-1, the J gene TRBJ1-2; D is undetermined. Germline assignment: CDR1 SQVTM and CDR2 ANQGSEA. The CDR3 runs to 11 residues. V was pared by 4 bases and J by 6 bases, with 9 bases between. The CDR3 nucleotides read TGCAGCGTTGTCGGTGACGATGGCTACACCTTC. It is translated as CSVVGDDGYTF. Full variable domain (missing parts from reference TRBV29-1 and TRBJ1-2): SAVISQKPSRDICQRGTSLTIQCQVDSQVTMMFWYRQQPGQSLTLIATANQGSEATYESGFVIDKFPISRPNLTFSTLTVSNMSPEDSSIYLCSVVGDDGYTFGSGTRLTVV.

This clone was detected only once. This chain joins TRBV6-1 and TRBJ2-1; D is possibly TRBD1 or TRBD2 (5 bases each). The CDR3 runs to 15 residues. Germline loops: CDR1 MNHNS, CDR2 SASEGT. V dropped 6 bases and J dropped 8 bases, with 20 bases sitting between them. The CDR3 loop reads CASRGFEGRVYEQFF. The CDR3 coding sequence is TGTGCCAGCAGGGGGTTTGAGGGGAGAGTCTATGAGCAGTTCTTC.